These 28 T cell receptor beta chains originate from one sample sequenced in a study of radiotherapy plus CTLA-4 blockade in lung cancer. Libraries were prepared by immunoSEQ multiplex PCR; TCRdb keeps only in-frame clonotypes and omits some of them. The sample lists about 98,000 clones; around 88% were seen once. Sequencing was performed on peripheral blood, taken from a patient treated with radiotherapy plus ipilimumab. The receptors here all came from a human donor with non-small cell lung cancer that progressed on radiotherapy plus ipilimumab.

The chain uses TRBV5-6 and TRBJ2-3; D might be TRBD2 (6 bases). Per germline, CDR1 SGHDT and CDR2 YYEEEE. The germline V and J ends were trimmed by 4 bases and 1 base, with 13 bases remaining between them. The CDR3 extends over 15 amino acids. CDR3 amino acids: CASSPESGGTDTQYF. In DNA form, the CDR3 reads TGTGCCAGCAGCCCTGAGTCGGGGGGCACAGATACGCAGTATTTT. The complete variable domain, with remaining parts taken from reference TRBV5-6 and TRBJ2-3, reads DAGVTQSPTHLIKTRGQQVTLRCSPKSGHDTVSWYQQALGQGPQFIFQYYEEEERQRGNFPDRFSGHQFPNYSSELNVNALLLGDSALYLCASSPESGGTDTQYFGPGTRLTVL.

The CDR3 DNA follows: TGTGCCAGCTCCCCGGCTGGGGGCGGGACCAACAATGAGCAGTTCTTC. Protein: CASSPAGGGTNNEQFF. This rearrangement joins TRBV18 to TRBJ2-1, with D perhaps assigned TRBD1 or TRBD2 (6 bases each). In germline, CDR1 is KGHSH, CDR2 LQKENI. The CDR3 consists of 16 residues. V lost 6 bases, J lost 5 bases, and 20 bases lay in between.

This clone has just one count. V and J are TRBV11-2 and TRBJ1-3; possibly TRBD1 for D (5 bases). V lost 4 bases to trimming and J lost 0 bases, with 16 bases between them. This CDR3 spans 17 amino acids. Germline lookup yields CDR1 SGHAT and CDR2 FQNNGV. CDR3 in amino acids: CASSSWGGLPSGNTIYF. The CDR3 region has the DNA TGTGCCAGCAGCTCATGGGGGGGTCTCCCCTCTGGAAACACCATATATTTT.

The gene calls are TRBV11-3 and TRBJ2-5; 11 bases fit TRBD1. This CDR3 contains 14 residues. J lost 5 bases, V lost 4 bases, and 3 bases had no gene match. Germline V gene sequence: CDR1 SGHNT, CDR2 YENEEA. CDR3 sequence: CASSSDRGRETQYF. The DNA for the CDR3 is TGTGCCAGCAGCTCGGACAGGGGGCGGGAGACCCAGTACTTC. Drawing the rest from reference TRBV11-3 and TRBJ2-5, the complete variable domain is EAGVVQSPRYKIIEKKQPVAFWCNPISGHNTLYWYLQNLGQGPELLIRYENEEAVDDSQLPKDRFSAERLKGVDSTLKIQPAELGDSAVYLCASSSDRGRETQYFGPGTRLLVL.

The V and J genes are TRBV29-1 and TRBJ2-1; D may be TRBD2 (5 bases). The V gene's germline CDR1 is SQVTM and CDR2 ANQGSEA. V lost 1 base and J lost 4, with 23 bases in between. This CDR3 spans 18 amino acids. CDR3 in DNA: TGCAGCGTTGAAGGTCTATTTTCGGACTCCAATAATTACAATGAGCAGTTCTTC. This translates into CSVEGLFSDSNNYNEQFF.

This rearrangement joins TRBV18 to TRBJ1-2, with a possible D match to TRBD1 (6 bases). This CDR3 has 16 amino acids. Germline CDR1 is KGHSH and CDR2 is LQKENI. The V end was cut by 0 bases, the J end by 1 base, with 12 bases between. The CDR3 nucleotides read TGTGCCAGCTCACCACCGTCACAGGGTGGTAACTATGGCTACACCTTC. Translated, it gives CASSPPSQGGNYGYTF.

V gene TRBV5-5 combines with J gene TRBJ1-4; 10 bases are shared with TRBD1. The junction had 4 bases not matched to a gene; V was cut back by 4 bases and J by 7 bases. The CDR3 spans 14 residues. In germline, CDR1 is SGHKS, CDR2 YYEKEE (reference sequence). CDR3 sequence: CASSLRDRGEKLFF. The CDR3 nucleotides are TGTGCCAGCAGCCTCCGGGACAGGGGTGAAAAACTGTTTTTT.

V gene TRBV4-2 combines with J gene TRBJ2-1; 12 nucleotides line up with TRBD2. CDR1 is LGHNA and CDR2 is YNFKEQ in the germline V gene. Germline trimming cut 1 base from V and 6 bases from J; bases unmatched to any gene: 7. CDR3 length equals 17 residues. CDR3 amino acids: CASSQGGGLAGGNEQFF. The CDR3, as DNA: TGTGCCAGCAGCCAAGGAGGGGGACTAGCGGGCGGCAATGAGCAGTTCTTC.

The chain has TRBV4-1 and TRBJ1-2; D is unresolved. The length of the CDR3 is 16 residues. Germline lookup yields CDR1 MGHRA and CDR2 YSYEKL. Deletions cut 0 bases from V and 8 bases from J, with 19 bases between. DNA of the CDR3: TGCGCCAGCAGCCAAGAGGGTTGGGCCCTGTCCAGGGGCTACACCTTC. Its translation is CASSQEGWALSRGYTF.

This chain links TRBV19 with TRBJ2-3; 7 bases align to TRBD1. Looked up from germline, CDR1 is LNHDA and CDR2 is SQIVND (reference sequence). The CDR3 spans 14 residues. V gave up 5 bases and J gave up 2 bases; unmatched junction bases: 4. CDR3 sequence (DNA): TGTGCCAGTAGTCAGACAGGGTTCACAGATACGCAGTATTTT. Its protein is CASSQTGFTDTQYF.

The J gene is TRBJ2-1, the V gene TRBV13; D is unresolved. The V gene's germline CDR1 is PRHDT and CDR2 FYEKMQ (reference sequence). The V and J ends lost 5 bases and 5 bases respectively, with 19 bases between them. This CDR3 comprises 16 residues. CDR3 in DNA: TGTGCCAGCAGCCTTATTAGGCCGTCGCGAGACAATGAGCAGTTCTTC. Its translation is CASSLIRPSRDNEQFF.

The chain couples TRBV5-1 to TRBJ2-2, with TRBD1 identical over 11 bases. V lost 3 bases to trimming and J lost 7 bases; unmatched junction nucleotides: 5. The CDR3 spans 15 residues. Germline V gives CDR1 SGHRS, CDR2 YFSETQ. CDR3 coding DNA: TGCGCCAGCAGCTCGGACAGGGGGCAGGGCGGGGAGCTGTTTTTT. Encoded protein: CASSSDRGQGGELFF.

The gene calls are TRBV5-4 and TRBJ2-7, with 7 nucleotides matching TRBD1. CDR1 and CDR2 (germline): SGHNT, YYREEE (reference sequence). V lost 2 bases, J lost 4 bases, and 6 bases stayed unmatched. CDR3 length: 14 amino acids. CDR3 amino acids: CASSFLGQKYEQYF. The CDR3 DNA is TGTGCCAGCAGCTTCTTGGGACAGAAATACGAGCAGTACTTC.

The chain joins TRBV19 to TRBJ2-4; a weak D match, TRBD1 (6 bases). Germline CDR1 and CDR2: LNHDA and SQIVND (reference sequence). CDR3 length: 15 residues. Between the trimmed V and J ends, which lost 4 bases and 6 bases, there was a span of 16 bases. The CDR3: CASSRALGAGNIQYF. The CDR3 DNA reads TGTGCCAGTAGTAGGGCCTTGGGGGCAGGAAACATTCAGTACTTC.

CDR3 amino acids: CASSQRENEAFF. In nucleotides, the CDR3 is TGTGCCAGCAGCCAGCGGGAGAATGAAGCTTTCTTT. V gene TRBV7-9 combines with J gene TRBJ1-1; D is uncertain. CDR3 size: 12 residues. Germline values: CDR1 SEHNR, CDR2 FQNEAQ (reference sequence). The V end was cut by 5 bases, the J end by 7 bases, with 11 bases between.

This chain connects TRBV5-6 to TRBJ2-3; weak D call: TRBD2 (6 bases). V shed 0 bases and J shed 2 bases, with 13 bases lying between them. From germline, CDR1 is SGHDT and CDR2 YYEEEE. The CDR3 has 16 amino acids. The CDR3 is CASSLGIAELTDTQYF. CDR3 in DNA: TGTGCCAGCAGCTTGGGAATAGCGGAGCTCACAGATACGCAGTATTTT.

The chain couples TRBV19 to TRBJ2-7; 13 bases line up with TRBD2. After removal of 0 bases from V and 3 bases from J, the junction contained 5 bases not matched to a gene. Germline CDR1 reads LNHDA; CDR2 reads SQIVND (reference sequence). The CDR3 extends over 17 amino acids. The CDR3, as DNA: TGTGCCAGTAGTATAGAACTAGCGGGAGGGTACGGCTACGAGCAGTACTTC. It codes for CASSIELAGGYGYEQYF.

The chain recombines TRBV14 with TRBJ1-2; D is unresolved. The CDR3 has 13 amino acids. V lost 0 bases, J lost 7 bases, and 9 bases lay in between. CDR1 and CDR2 (germline): SGHDN, FVKESK. This chain's CDR3 is CASSQDLPGGYTF. The CDR3 DNA is TGTGCCAGCAGCCAAGATCTTCCTGGTGGCTACACCTTC. Based on the CDR3 plus reference TRBV14 and TRBJ1-2, the full variable domain is EAGVTQFPSHSVIEKGQTVTLRCDPISGHDNLYWYRRVMGKEIKFLLHFVKESKQDESGMPNNRFLAERTGGTYSTLKVQPAELEDSGVYFCASSQDLPGGYTFGSGTRLTVV.

The rearrangement joins TRBV6-1 to TRBJ1-5, with TRBD1 as a possible D gene (6 bases). There are 15 residues in the CDR3. Germline lookup yields CDR1 MNHNS and CDR2 SASEGT. The V end was cut by 1 base, the J end by 5 bases, with 12 bases between. CDR3 DNA: TGTGCCAGCAGTGAAGGGGCAGGGGAGTATCAGCCCCAGCATTTT. Amino acid sequence: CASSEGAGEYQPQHF.

The V and J genes are TRBV19 and TRBJ2-1, with 12 nucleotides matching TRBD2. Germline values: CDR1 LNHDA, CDR2 SQIVND (reference sequence). The CDR3 is 19 residues long. V lost 5 bases and J lost 0; bases outside the gene matches: 11. The CDR3 protein is CASSYGLAGSPSSYNEQFF. CDR3 bases: TGTGCCAGTAGTTATGGACTAGCGGGATCCCCCTCCTCCTACAATGAGCAGTTCTTC.

This clone has just a few counts. V usage is TRBV18 and J usage is TRBJ2-7, with a possible D match to TRBD1 (5 bases). This CDR3 is built from 14 residues. V was clipped by 3 bases and J by 5 bases, with 14 bases between them. Germline loops: CDR1 KGHSH, CDR2 LQKENI. The chain's CDR3 is CASSPDLDTHEQYF. The CDR3 DNA reads as TGTGCCAGCTCACCTGACCTGGACACCCACGAGCAGTACTTC.

This clone was observed a single time. This chain connects TRBV7-3 to TRBJ2-1; no reliable D call. Trimming left V 2 bases short and J 5 bases short, with 7 bases between. Germline-derived CDR1 and CDR2 are SGHTA and FQGTGA. The length of the CDR3 is 13 residues. The CDR3 DNA follows: TGTGCCAGCAGCTTATCCTTAAACAATGAGCAGTTCTTC. Translating it yields CASSLSLNNEQFF.

The chain joins TRBV9 to TRBJ2-1, with D unresolved. The germline V and J ends were trimmed by 0 bases and 7 bases, with 8 bases remaining between them. Germline assignment: CDR1 SGDLS and CDR2 YYNGEE. There are 13 residues in the CDR3. The CDR3 is CASSVASWNEQFF. Here the CDR3 DNA reads TGTGCCAGCAGCGTAGCTTCGTGGAATGAGCAGTTCTTC.

The genes are TRBV4-2 and TRBJ2-2, with TRBD2 as a possible D gene (5 bases). V was cut by 1 base and J by 6 bases, with 9 bases left in between. The CDR3 is 14 residues long. CDR1 LGHNA and CDR2 YNFKEQ come from the germline V gene. CDR3 nucleotide sequence: TGTGCCAGCAGCCAAGCGGGGAATGCCGGGGAGCTGTTTTTT. Translation gives CASSQAGNAGELFF.

The chain carries TRBV10-2 and TRBJ2-2; D might be TRBD1 (5 bases). The germline V and J ends were trimmed by 6 bases and 3 bases, with 14 bases remaining between them. Germline values: CDR1 WSHSY, CDR2 SAAADI. The CDR3 covers 15 residues. This CDR3 is CASRRGRVDTGELFF. Written as DNA, the CDR3 is TGCGCCAGCAGAAGAGGCAGGGTTGACACCGGGGAGCTGTTTTTT.

The chain joins TRBV27 to TRBJ2-5, with unresolved D. Trimming took off 2 bases at V and 9 bases at J, with 13 bases between the two ends. The germline CDR1 and CDR2 sequences are MNHEY and SMNVEV (reference sequence). CDR3 length: 13 residues. CDR3 sequence (DNA): TGTGCCAGCAGTTTAACGGCCCCCCCCGCCCAGTACTTC. Translation gives CASSLTAPPAQYF.

This chain uses TRBV5-1 with TRBJ2-1, with 12 nucleotides matching TRBD2. CDR1 is SGHRS, CDR2 YFSETQ, per germline. The V gene end was trimmed by 2 bases and the J gene end by 7 bases; junction bases not matched to a gene: 1. The CDR3 consists of 14 residues. CDR3 bases: TGCGCCAGCAGCTTTGGACTAGCGGGAAATGAGCAGTTCTTC. It translates to CASSFGLAGNEQFF.

Only a few counts were recorded for this clone. The V call is TRBV19, the J call TRBJ1-2; D may be TRBD1 (5 bases). In germline, CDR1 is LNHDA, CDR2 SQIVND (reference sequence). The CDR3 totals 13 residues. The V end was cut by 4 bases, the J end by 6 bases, with 12 bases between. CDR3 sequence (DNA): TGTGCCAGTAGTAGAAGAGGGGCAGATGGCTACACCTTC. This encodes CASSRRGADGYTF.